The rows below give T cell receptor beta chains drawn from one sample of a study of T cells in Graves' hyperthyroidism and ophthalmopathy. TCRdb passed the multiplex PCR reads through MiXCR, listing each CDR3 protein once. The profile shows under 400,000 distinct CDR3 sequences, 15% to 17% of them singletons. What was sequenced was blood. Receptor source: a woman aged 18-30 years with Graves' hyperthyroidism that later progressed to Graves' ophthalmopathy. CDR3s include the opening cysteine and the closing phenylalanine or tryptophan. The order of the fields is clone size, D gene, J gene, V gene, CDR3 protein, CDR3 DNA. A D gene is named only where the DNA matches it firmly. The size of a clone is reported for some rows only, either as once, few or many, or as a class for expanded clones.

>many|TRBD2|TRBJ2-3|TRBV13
CASSPRTSDTDTQYF
TGTGCCAGCAGCCCCAGGACTAGCGACACAGATACGCAGTATTTT
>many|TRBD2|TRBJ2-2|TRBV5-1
CASSLGLAGTRELFF
TGCGCCAGCAGCTTGGGGCTAGCGGGAACCCGGGAGCTGTTTTTT
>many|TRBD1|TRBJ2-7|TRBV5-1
CASSLRQGINEQYF
TGCGCCAGCAGCCTAAGACAGGGGATCAACGAGCAGTACTTC
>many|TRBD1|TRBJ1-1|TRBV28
CASSPNKIGQGNTEAFF
TGTGCCAGCAGTCCGAACAAAATTGGACAGGGGAACACTGAAGCTTTCTTT
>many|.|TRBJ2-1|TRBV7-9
CASSSPDEQFF
TGTGCCAGCAGCTCCCCGGATGAGCAGTTCTTC
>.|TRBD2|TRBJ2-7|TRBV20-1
CSARELAGEYEQYF
TGCAGTGCTAGAGAACTAGCGGGAGAATACGAGCAGTACTTC
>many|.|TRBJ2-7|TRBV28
CASSLDSSSYEQYF
TGTGCCAGCAGCTTGGACAGTAGCTCCTACGAGCAGTACTTC
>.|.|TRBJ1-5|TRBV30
CAWSGGASGNQPQHF
TGTGCCTGGAGTGGGGGCGCAAGTGGCAATCAGCCCCAGCATTTT
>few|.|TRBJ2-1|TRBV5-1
CASSPGLRDYNEQFF
TGCGCCAGCAGTCCAGGACTCCGGGATTACAATGAGCAGTTCTTC
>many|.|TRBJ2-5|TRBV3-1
CASSQGVPRGKETQYF
TGTGCCAGCAGCCAAGGAGTTCCGAGGGGGAAAGAGACCCAGTACTTC
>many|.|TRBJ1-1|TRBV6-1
CASVTPFGSTEAFF
TGTGCCAGCGTTACGCCATTCGGGAGTACTGAAGCTTTCTTT
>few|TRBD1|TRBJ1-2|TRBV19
CASSPDRGFNYGYTF
TGTGCCAGTAGTCCCGACAGGGGCTTTAACTATGGCTACACCTTC
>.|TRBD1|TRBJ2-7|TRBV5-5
CASSLRTRGLYEQYF
TGTGCCAGCAGCTTGCGCACTAGGGGGCTCTACGAGCAGTACTTC
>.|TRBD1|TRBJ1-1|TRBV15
CATSRAGQGVEAFF
TGTGCCACCAGCAGAGCAGGACAGGGGGTTGAAGCTTTCTTT
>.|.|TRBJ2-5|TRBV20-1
CSARTSQETQYF
TGCAGTGCCCGGACATCTCAAGAGACCCAGTACTTC
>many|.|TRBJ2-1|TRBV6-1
CASSEAGAGASYNEQFF
TGTGCCAGCAGTGAAGCGGGGGCGGGAGCCTCCTACAATGAGCAGTTCTTC
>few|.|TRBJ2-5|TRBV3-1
CASSQGAGQETQYF
TGTGCCAGCAGCCAAGGAGCGGGTCAAGAGACCCAGTACTTC
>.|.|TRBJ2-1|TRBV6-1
CASSPGEKAEQFF
TGTGCCAGCAGCCCTGGGGAGAAGGCTGAGCAGTTCTTC
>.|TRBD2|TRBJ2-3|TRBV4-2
CASSQPLAGAGTDTQYF
TGTGCCAGCAGCCAGCCCCTAGCGGGAGCAGGCACAGATACGCAGTATTTT
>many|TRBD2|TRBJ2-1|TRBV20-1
CSAREGIGTSGNVLDTEQFF
TGCAGTGCTAGAGAGGGGATCGGGACTAGCGGGAATGTTCTCGACACTGAGCAGTTCTTC
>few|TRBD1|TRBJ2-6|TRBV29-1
CSAWDRGSGANVLTF
TGCAGCGCATGGGACAGGGGATCTGGGGCCAACGTCCTGACTTTC
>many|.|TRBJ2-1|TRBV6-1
CASSEIEGGGYNEQFF
TGTGCCAGCAGTGAAATTGAGGGAGGGGGCTACAATGAGCAGTTCTTC